This TCR beta chain is from a study of T cell changes during pregnancy in multiple sclerosis. Using immunoSEQ multiplex PCR, the repertoire was profiled, and TCRdb retains in-frame clones only, with some absent. The table records more than 65,000 clones, just over 90% of them present only once. The V and J ends lost 5 bases and 3 bases respectively, with 13 bases between them. The CDR3 is made up of 15 amino acids. Germline assignment: CDR1 SGHTA and CDR2 FQGNSA. The material sequenced was CD4+ T cells from peripheral blood mononuclear cells, taken before pregnancy. The J gene is TRBJ2-2, the V gene TRBV7-2; perhaps TRBD1 as D (6 bases). The sequence was obtained from a female donor with multiple sclerosis, enrolled in a pregnancy study. Here the CDR3 reads CASSQGDTYTGELFF. The CDR3 DNA is TGTGCCAGCAGCCAAGGGGACACCTACACCGGGGAGCTGTTTTTT.